This paragraph covers one T cell receptor (beta chain) sequence. These data belong to a study of graft-versus-host responses after intestinal transplantation. The repertoire was sequenced with immunoSEQ multiplex PCR; TCRdb's copy has only in-frame clones and lacks some. The sample shows about 20,000 clones, about half of them seen only once. CDR1 SGHAT and CDR2 FQNNGV come from the germline V gene. Trimming took off 3 bases at V and 6 bases at J, with 14 bases between the two ends. There are 15 residues in the CDR3. This TCR derives from a human patient who received an intestinal transplant. The chain joins TRBV11-2 to TRBJ2-2, with D unresolved. Specimen: alloreactive CD4+ T cells from a mixed lymphocyte reaction culture, collected before intestinal transplant. The subset was: CFSE-low proliferating T cells sorted from approximately 6-day pre-transplant mixed lymphocyte reaction (GvH or HvG direction). The CDR3 nucleotides read TGTGCCAGCAGCTTCGGCGGATTTTTCGCCGGGGAGCTGTTTTTT. Protein product: CASSFGGFFAGELFF.